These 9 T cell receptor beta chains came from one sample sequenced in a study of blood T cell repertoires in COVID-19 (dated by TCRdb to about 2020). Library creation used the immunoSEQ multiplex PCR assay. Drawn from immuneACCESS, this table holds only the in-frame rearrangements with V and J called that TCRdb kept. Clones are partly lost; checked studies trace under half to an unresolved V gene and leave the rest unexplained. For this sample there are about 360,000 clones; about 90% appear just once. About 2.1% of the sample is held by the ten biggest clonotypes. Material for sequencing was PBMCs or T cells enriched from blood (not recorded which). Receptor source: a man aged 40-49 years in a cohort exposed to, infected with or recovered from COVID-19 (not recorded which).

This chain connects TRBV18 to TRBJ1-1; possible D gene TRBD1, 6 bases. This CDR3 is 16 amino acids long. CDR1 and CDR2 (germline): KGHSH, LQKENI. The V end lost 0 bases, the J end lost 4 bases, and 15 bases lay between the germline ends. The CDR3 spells CASSPPSGFRGTEAFF. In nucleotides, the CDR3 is TGTGCCAGCTCACCACCGTCGGGTTTCAGGGGCACTGAAGCTTTCTTT.

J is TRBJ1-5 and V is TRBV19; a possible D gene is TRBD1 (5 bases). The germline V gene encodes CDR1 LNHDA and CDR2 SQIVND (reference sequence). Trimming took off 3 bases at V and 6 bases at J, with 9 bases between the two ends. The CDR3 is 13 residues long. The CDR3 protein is CASSILRGQPQHF. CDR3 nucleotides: TGTGCCAGTAGTATCCTAAGGGGTCAGCCCCAGCATTTT.

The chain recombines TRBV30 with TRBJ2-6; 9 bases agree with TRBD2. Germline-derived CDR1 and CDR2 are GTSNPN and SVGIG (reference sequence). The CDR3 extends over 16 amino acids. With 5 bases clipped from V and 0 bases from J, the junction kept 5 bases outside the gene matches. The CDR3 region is CAWWRGGSSGANVLTF. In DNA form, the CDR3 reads TGTGCCTGGTGGCGGGGGGGAAGCTCTGGGGCCAACGTCCTGACTTTC.

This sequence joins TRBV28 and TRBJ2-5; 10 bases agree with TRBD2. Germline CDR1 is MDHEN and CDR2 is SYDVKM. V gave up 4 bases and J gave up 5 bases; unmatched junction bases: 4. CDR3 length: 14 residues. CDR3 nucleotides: TGTGCCAGCAGTTCGCTAGCGGGAGTGGAGACCCAGTACTTC. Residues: CASSSLAGVETQYF.

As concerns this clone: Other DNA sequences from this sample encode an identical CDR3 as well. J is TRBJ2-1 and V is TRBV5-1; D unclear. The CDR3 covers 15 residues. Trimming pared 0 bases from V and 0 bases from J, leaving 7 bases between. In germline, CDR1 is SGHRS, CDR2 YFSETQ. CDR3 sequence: CASSLVRSSYNEQFF. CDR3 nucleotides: TGCGCCAGCAGCTTGGTGCGGAGCTCCTACAATGAGCAGTTCTTC.

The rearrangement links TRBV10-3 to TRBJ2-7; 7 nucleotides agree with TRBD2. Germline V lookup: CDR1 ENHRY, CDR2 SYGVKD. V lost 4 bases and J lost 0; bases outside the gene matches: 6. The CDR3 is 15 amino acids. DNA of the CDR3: TGTGCCATCAGTGGGGCTAGCGGTAGCTCCTACGAGCAGTACTTC. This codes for CAISGASGSSYEQYF.

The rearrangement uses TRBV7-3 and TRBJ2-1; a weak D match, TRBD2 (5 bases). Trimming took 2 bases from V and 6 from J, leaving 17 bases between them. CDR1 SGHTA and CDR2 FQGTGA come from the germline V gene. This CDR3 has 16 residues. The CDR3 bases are TGTGCCAGCAGCTTATCAACACAACTAGTTCCCAATGAGCAGTTCTTC. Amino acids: CASSLSTQLVPNEQFF.

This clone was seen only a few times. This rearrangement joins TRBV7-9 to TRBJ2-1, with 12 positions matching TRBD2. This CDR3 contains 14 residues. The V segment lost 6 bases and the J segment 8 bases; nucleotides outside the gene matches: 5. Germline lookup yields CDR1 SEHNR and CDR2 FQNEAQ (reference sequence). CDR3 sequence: CASRRLAGGYEQFF. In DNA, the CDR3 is TGTGCCAGCAGGAGGCTAGCGGGAGGGTATGAGCAGTTCTTC.

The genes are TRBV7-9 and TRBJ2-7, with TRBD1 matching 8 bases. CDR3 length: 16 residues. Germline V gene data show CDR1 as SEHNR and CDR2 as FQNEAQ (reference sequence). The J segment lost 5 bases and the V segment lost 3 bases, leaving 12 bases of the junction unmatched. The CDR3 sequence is CASSLMQGATIHEQYF. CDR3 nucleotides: TGTGCCAGCAGCTTGATGCAGGGGGCTACTATTCACGAGCAGTACTTC. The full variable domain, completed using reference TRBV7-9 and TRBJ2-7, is DTGVSQNPRHKITKRGQNVTFRCDPISEHNRLYWYRQTLGQGPEFLTYFQNEAQLEKSRLLSDRFSAERPKGSFSTLEIQRTEQGDSAMYLCASSLMQGATIHEQYFGPGTRLTVT.